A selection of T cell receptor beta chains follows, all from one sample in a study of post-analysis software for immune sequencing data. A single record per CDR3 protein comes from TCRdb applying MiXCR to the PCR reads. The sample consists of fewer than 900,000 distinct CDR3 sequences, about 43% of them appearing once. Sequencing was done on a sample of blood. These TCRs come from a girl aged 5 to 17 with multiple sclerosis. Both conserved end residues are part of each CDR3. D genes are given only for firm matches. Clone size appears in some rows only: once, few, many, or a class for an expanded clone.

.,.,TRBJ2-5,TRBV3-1,TGTGCCAGCAGCCCACGGAACAAGAAGACCCAGTACTTC,CASSPRNKKTQYF
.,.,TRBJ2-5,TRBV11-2,TGTGCCAGCAGCTTGACTGCTCTGAAGACCCAGTACTTC,CASSLTALKTQYF
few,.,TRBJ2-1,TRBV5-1,TGCGCCAGCAGCTTGGAGGCCAGAACTACCGATGAGCAGTTCTTC,CASSLEARTTDEQFF
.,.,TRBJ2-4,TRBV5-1,TGCGCCAGCAGCTTGAGAGCGGCTAGCTACAAGCAGTACTTC,CASSLRAASYKQYF
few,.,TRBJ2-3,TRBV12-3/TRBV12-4,TGTGCCAGCAGTTCGGGAGCGGCAGATACGCAGTATTTT,CASSSGAADTQYF
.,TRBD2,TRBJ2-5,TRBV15,TGTGCCACCAGCAGGACTAGCGGGAGCCTAGAAGAGACCCAGTACTTC,CATSRTSGSLEETQYF
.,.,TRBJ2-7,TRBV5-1,TGCGCCAGCAGGGGGGGGCCCCCTTCCTACGAGCAGTACTTC,CASRGGPPSYEQYF
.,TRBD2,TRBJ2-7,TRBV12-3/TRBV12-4,TGTGCCAGCAGACCGTCCAGCGGGAGTTCCGAGCAGTACTTC,CASRPSSGSSEQYF
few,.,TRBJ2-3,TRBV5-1,TGCGCCAGCAGCTTGGAAGACGGGAGTACAGATACGCAGTATTTT,CASSLEDGSTDTQYF
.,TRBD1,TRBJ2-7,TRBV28,TGTGCCAGCCGACAGGGTCCCTACGAGCAGTACTTC,CASRQGPYEQYF
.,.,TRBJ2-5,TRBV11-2,TGTGCCAGCAGCTTAGGTGGGCCTCGAAACCGGCAAGAGACCCAGTACTTC,CASSLGGPRNRQETQYF
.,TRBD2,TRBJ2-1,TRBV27,TGTGCCAGCAGTTCGTTTGGGGGTCTAGCGGGAGGGAGGGTCAATGAGCAGTTCTTC,CASSSFGGLAGGRVNEQFF
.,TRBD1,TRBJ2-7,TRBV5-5,TGTGCCAGCAGCAGGGGACAGGGGGACCACGAGCAGTACTTC,CASSRGQGDHEQYF
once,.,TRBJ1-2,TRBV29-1,TGCAGCGTTGTGGTAAAAGGGACTAACTATGGCTACACCTTC,CSVVVKGTNYGYTF
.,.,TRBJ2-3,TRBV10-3,TGTGCCATCAGTGCCGGTCTGCACACAGATACGCAGTATTTT,CAISAGLHTDTQYF
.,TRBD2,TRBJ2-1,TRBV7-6,TGTGCCAGCAGCTTAGGGCCTACTAGCGATGAGCAGTTCTTC,CASSLGPTSDEQFF
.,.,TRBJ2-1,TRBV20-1,TGCAGTGCCAAGATACCTAGTATGTCCTACAATGAGCAGTTCTTC,CSAKIPSMSYNEQFF
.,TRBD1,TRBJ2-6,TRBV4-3,TGCGCCAGCAGCCAAAAATCTGAGGGACAGGGGTATGCTGGGGCCAACGTCCTGACTTTC,CASSQKSEGQGYAGANVLTF
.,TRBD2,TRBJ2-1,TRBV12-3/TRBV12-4,TGTGCCAGCAGGGGGACTAGCGGGAGGGCCAATGAGCAGTTCTTC,CASRGTSGRANEQFF
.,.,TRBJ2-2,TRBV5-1,TGCGCCAGCAGCTTGGGCGCTAATCCAGACACCGGGGAGCTGTTTTTT,CASSLGANPDTGELFF